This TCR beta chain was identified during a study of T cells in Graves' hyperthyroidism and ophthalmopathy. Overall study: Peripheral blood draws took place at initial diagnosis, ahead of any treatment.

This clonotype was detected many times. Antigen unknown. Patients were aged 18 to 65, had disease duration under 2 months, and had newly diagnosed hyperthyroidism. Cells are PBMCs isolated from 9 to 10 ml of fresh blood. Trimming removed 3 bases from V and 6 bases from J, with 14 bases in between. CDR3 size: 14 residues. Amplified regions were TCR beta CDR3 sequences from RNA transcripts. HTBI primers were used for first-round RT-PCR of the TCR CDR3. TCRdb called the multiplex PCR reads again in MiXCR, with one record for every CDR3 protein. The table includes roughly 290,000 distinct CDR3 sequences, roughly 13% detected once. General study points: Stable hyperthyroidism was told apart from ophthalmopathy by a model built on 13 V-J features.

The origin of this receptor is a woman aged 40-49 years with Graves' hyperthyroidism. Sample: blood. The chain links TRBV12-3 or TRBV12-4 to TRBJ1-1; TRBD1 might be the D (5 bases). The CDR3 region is CASSLGTQRSEAFF. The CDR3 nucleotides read TGTGCCAGCAGTTTGGGGACCCAGAGGTCTGAAGCTTTCTTT.